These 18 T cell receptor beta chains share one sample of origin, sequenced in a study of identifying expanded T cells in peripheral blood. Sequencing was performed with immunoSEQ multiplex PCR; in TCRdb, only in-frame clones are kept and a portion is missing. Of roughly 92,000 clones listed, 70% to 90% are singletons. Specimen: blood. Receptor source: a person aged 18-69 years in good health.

CDR3 DNA sequence: TGCGCCAGCAGCTCGGACAGGACCTACGAGCAGTACTTC. Encoded protein: CASSSDRTYEQYF. The gene calls are TRBV5-1 and TRBJ2-7, with 7 bases fitting TRBD1. With 3 bases clipped from V and 2 bases from J, the junction kept 2 bases outside the gene matches. The CDR3 sequence is 13 residues long. Per germline, CDR1 SGHRS and CDR2 YFSETQ.

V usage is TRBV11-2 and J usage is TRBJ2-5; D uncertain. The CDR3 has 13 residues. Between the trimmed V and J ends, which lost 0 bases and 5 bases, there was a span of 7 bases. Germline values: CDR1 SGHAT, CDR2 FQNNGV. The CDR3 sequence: CASSLDHGETQYF. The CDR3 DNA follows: TGTGCCAGCAGCTTAGATCATGGGGAGACCCAGTACTTC.

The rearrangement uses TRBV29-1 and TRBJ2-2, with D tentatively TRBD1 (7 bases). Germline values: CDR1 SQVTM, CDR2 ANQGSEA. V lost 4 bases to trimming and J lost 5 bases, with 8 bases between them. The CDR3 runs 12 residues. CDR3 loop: CSVAGGTGELFF. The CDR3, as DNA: TGCAGCGTTGCAGGGGGGACCGGGGAGCTGTTTTTT.

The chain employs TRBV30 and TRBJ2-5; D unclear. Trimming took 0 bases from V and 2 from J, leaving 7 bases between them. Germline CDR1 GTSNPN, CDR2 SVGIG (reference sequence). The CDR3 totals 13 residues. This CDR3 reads CAWSVGWQETQYF. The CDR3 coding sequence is TGTGCCTGGAGTGTGGGGTGGCAAGAGACCCAGTACTTC.

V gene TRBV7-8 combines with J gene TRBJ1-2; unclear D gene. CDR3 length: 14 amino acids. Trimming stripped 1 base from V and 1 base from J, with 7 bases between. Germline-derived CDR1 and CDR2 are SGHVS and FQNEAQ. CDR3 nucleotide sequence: TGTGCCAGCAGCTTAGAGTCCCTTAACTATGGCTACACCTTC. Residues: CASSLESLNYGYTF.

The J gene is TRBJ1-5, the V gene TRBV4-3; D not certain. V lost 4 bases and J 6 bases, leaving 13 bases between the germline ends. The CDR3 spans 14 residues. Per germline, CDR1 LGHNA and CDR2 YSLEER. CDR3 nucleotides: TGCGCCAGCAGCCCCGGGGAGGGCAGTCAGCCCCAGCATTTT. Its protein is CASSPGEGSQPQHF.

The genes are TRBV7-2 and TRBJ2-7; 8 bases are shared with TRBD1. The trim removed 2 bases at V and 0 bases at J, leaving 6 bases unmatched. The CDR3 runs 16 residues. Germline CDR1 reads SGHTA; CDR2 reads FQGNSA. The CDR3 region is CASSLPFTGGSYEQYF. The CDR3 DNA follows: TGTGCCAGCAGCTTACCCTTCACAGGGGGCTCCTACGAGCAGTACTTC. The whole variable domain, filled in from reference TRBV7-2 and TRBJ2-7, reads GAGVSQSPSNKVTEKGKDVELRCDPISGHTALYWYRQSLGQGLEFLIYFQGNSAPDKSGLPSDRFSAERTGGSVSTLTIQRTQQEDSAVYLCASSLPFTGGSYEQYFGPGTRLTVT.

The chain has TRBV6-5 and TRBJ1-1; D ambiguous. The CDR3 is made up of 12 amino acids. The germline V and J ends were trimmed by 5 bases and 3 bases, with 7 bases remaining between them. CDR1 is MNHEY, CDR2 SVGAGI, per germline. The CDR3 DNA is TGTGCCAGCAGTGGGAGGGACACTGAAGCTTTCTTT. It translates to CASSGRDTEAFF.

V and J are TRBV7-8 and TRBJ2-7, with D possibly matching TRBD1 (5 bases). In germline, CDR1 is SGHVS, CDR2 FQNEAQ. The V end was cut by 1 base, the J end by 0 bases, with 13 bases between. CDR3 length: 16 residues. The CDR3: CASSLEGQEYSYEQYF. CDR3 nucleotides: TGTGCCAGCAGCTTAGAGGGGCAGGAATACTCCTACGAGCAGTACTTC. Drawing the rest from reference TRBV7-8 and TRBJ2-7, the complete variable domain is GAGVSQSPRYKVAKRGQDVALRCDPISGHVSLFWYQQALGQGPEFLTYFQNEAQLDKSGLPSDRFFAERPEGSVSTLKIQRTQQEDSAVYLCASSLEGQEYSYEQYFGPGTRLTVT.

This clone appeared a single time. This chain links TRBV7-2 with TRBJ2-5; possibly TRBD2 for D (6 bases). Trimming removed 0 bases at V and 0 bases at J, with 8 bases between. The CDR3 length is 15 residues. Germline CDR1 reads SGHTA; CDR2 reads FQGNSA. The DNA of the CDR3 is TGTGCCAGCAGCTTAGCGGGGGGTTACCAAGAGACCCAGTACTTC. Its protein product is CASSLAGGYQETQYF.

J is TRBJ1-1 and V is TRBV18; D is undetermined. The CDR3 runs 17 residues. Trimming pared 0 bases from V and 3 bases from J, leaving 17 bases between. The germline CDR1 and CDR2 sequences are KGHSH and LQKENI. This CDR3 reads CASSPPAPRTAYTEAFF. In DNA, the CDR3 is TGTGCCAGCTCACCACCTGCCCCTCGCACAGCGTACACTGAAGCTTTCTTT.

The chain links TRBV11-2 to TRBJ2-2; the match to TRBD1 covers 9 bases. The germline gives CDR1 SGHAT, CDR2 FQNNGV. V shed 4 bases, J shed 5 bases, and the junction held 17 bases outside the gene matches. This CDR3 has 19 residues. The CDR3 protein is CASSSENLQGARHTGELFF. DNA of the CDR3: TGTGCCAGCAGCTCGGAGAACTTACAGGGGGCTAGACATACCGGGGAGCTGTTTTTT.

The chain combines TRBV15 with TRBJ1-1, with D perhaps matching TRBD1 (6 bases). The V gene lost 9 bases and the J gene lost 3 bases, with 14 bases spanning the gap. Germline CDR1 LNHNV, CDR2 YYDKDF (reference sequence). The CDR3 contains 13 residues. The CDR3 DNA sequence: TGTGCCACACGGGACATTGAACACACTGAAGCTTTCTTT. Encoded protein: CATRDIEHTEAFF.

The CDR3 DNA reads as TGTGCCAGCAGCCGTACAGGGGGATCCGAAGCTTTCTTT. Residues: CASSRTGGSEAFF. V gene TRBV7-6 combines with J gene TRBJ1-1, with 8 bases lining up with TRBD1. There are 13 residues in the CDR3. The junction had 7 bases not matched to a gene; V was cut back by 5 bases and J by 8 bases. The germline V gene has CDR1 SGHVS and CDR2 FNYEAQ. The whole variable domain, remainder taken from reference TRBV7-6 and TRBJ1-1, is GAGVSQSPRYKVTKRGQDVALRCDPISGHVSLYWYRQALGQGPEFLTYFNYEAQQDKSGLPNDRFSAERPEGSISTLTIQRTEQRDSAMYRCASSRTGGSEAFFGQGTRLTVV.

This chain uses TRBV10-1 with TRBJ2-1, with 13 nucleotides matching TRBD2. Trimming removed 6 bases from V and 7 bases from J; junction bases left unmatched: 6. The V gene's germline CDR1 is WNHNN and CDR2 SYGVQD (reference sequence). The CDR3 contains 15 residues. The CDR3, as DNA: TGCGCCAGCAGCCCACTAGCGGGGGGGCTGAATGAGCAGTTCTTC. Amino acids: CASSPLAGGLNEQFF.

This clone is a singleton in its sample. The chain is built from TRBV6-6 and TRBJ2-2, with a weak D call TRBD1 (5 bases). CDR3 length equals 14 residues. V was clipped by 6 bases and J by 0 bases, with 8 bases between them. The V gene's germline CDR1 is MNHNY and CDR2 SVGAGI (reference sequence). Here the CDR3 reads CASRGRANTGELFF. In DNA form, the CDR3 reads TGTGCCAGCAGGGGCAGGGCGAACACCGGGGAGCTGTTTTTT.

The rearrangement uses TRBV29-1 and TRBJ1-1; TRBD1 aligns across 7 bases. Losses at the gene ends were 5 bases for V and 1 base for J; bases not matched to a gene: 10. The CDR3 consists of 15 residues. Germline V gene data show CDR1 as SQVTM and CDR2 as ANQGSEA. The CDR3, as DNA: TGCAGCGTTAAAGGCCAAGGGGGCCCGAACACTGAAGCTTTCTTT. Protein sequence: CSVKGQGGPNTEAFF.

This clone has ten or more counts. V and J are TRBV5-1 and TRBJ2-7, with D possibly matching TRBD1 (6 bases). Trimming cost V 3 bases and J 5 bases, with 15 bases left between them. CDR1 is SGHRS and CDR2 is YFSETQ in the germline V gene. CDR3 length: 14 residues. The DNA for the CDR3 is TGCGCCAGCAGCTCCGTGGGGACAATCCACGAGCAGTACTTC. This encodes CASSSVGTIHEQYF.